These 15 T cell receptor beta chains originate from one sample sequenced in a study of T cell responses to AZD1222 COVID-19 vaccine. Generated by immunoSEQ multiplex PCR, the TCRdb table keeps only in-frame clones and is missing some. Here the sample spans approximately 130,000 clones, 70% to 90% being singletons. The sequencing used peripheral blood, collected 28 days after the second AZD1222 dose. The receptors were sampled from an adult who received the AZD1222 COVID-19 vaccine.

This sequence joins TRBV30 and TRBJ1-5, with D possibly TRBD1 on 5 matching bases. The CDR3 length is 14 residues. Trimming took off 1 base at V and 2 bases at J, with 9 bases between the two ends. CDR1 is GTSNPN, CDR2 SVGIG, per germline (reference sequence). The CDR3 protein is CAWSGGGGNQPQHF. The CDR3 bases are TGTGCCTGGAGTGGAGGAGGGGGCAATCAGCCCCAGCATTTT. The whole variable domain, remainder taken from reference TRBV30 and TRBJ1-5, is SQTIHQWPATLVQPVGSPLSLECTVEGTSNPNLYWYRQAAGRGLQLLFYSVGIGQISSEVPQNLSASRPQDRQFILSSKKLLLSDSGFYLCAWSGGGGNQPQHFGDGTRLSIL.

The V and J genes are TRBV30 and TRBJ2-7; 12 bases agree with TRBD2. The CDR3 runs to 14 residues. Trimming cost V 4 bases and J 2 bases; bases outside gene matches: 3. The germline V gene has CDR1 GTSNPN and CDR2 SVGIG (reference sequence). This CDR3 reads CAWTGTSGPYEQYF. The CDR3 DNA reads TGTGCCTGGACCGGGACTAGCGGGCCCTACGAGCAGTACTTC.

The chain has TRBV5-3 and TRBJ1-1; D is possibly TRBD1 (5 bases). TRBV5-3 is flagged as an ORF with uncertain function. Trimming pared 0 bases from V and 10 bases from J, leaving 10 bases between. CDR3 length equals 12 residues. The CDR3 reads CARSLGEGRAFF. The CDR3 coding sequence is TGTGCCAGAAGCTTGGGCGAGGGGAGAGCTTTCTTT.

The CDR3: CASTTLGGGRTNEKLFF. The CDR3 nucleotides are TGTGCCAGTACCACCCTAGGAGGGGGGAGAACTAATGAAAAACTGTTTTTT. The chain joins TRBV19 to TRBJ1-4; tentative D call: TRBD1 (6 bases). Between the trimmed V and J ends, which lost 7 bases and 1 base, there was a span of 19 bases. Looked up from germline, CDR1 is LNHDA and CDR2 is SQIVND (reference sequence). The CDR3 runs to 17 residues.

This clone was recorded only once. The V gene is TRBV30, the J gene TRBJ1-4, with TRBD1 as a possible D gene (6 bases). Germline-derived CDR1 and CDR2 are GTSNPN and SVGIG (reference sequence). This CDR3 contains 12 residues. The CDR3 DNA follows: TGTGGGAGTGGGGGGCGCGACGAAAAACTGTTTTTT. Translation: CGSGGRDEKLFF.

This rearrangement joins TRBV21-1 to TRBJ2-7; TRBD2, the D gene given by the table, was not confirmed from the DNA. TRBV21-1 is a documented pseudogene. This CDR3 contains 12 residues. The DNA of the CDR3 is TGTGCCACCCCGGGGGGGATCGCCGAGCAGTACTTC. Its protein product is CATPGGIAEQYF.

The V and J genes are TRBV3-1 (or the pseudogene TRBV3-2) and TRBJ1-2; no firm D call. Germline CDR1 is LGHDT and CDR2 is YNNKEL (reference sequence). This CDR3 comprises 15 residues. Deletions cut 2 bases from V and 0 bases from J, with 10 bases between. The CDR3: CASSQRHAANYGYTF. CDR3 coding DNA: TGTGCCAGCAGCCAACGCCATGCGGCTAACTATGGCTACACCTTC.

V gene TRBV24-1 combines with J gene TRBJ2-7; 14 bases match TRBD2. This CDR3 is 16 amino acids long. V was clipped by 2 bases and J by 6 bases; unmatched bases: 5. Germline loops: CDR1 KGHDR, CDR2 SFDVKD. CDR3 sequence reads: CATSDSGLAGVTEQYF. The CDR3 bases are TGTGCCACCAGTGATTCGGGACTAGCGGGAGTAACCGAGCAGTACTTC.

Worth noting for this clone: Germline and junction disagree at one end, which may indicate a read error. The rearrangement joins TRBV11-3 to TRBJ2-7; D is perhaps TRBD1 (5 bases). This CDR3 has 14 amino acids. Germline V gene sequence: CDR1 SGHNT, CDR2 YENEEA. In DNA form, the CDR3 reads TGTGCCAGCAGCCTAGACAGTGAGGCCTACGAGCAGTACTTC. Protein: CASSLDSEAYEQYF.

The chain joins TRBV5-1 to TRBJ1-6; no firm D call. Trimming left V 5 bases short and J 0 bases short, with 12 bases between. The CDR3 covers 16 residues. CDR1 and CDR2 from the germline V gene are SGHRS and YFSETQ. The CDR3 here is CASRAGSSSYNSPLHF. The CDR3, as DNA: TGCGCCAGCAGGGCCGGATCGAGCTCCTATAATTCACCCCTCCACTTT.

The sample holds one count of this clone. The V and J genes are TRBV20-1 and TRBJ1-2; TRBD1 might be the D (5 bases). There are 14 residues in the CDR3. With 3 bases removed from V and 4 bases from J, the gap between germline ends came to 15 bases. Per the germline V gene, CDR1 is DFQATT and CDR2 is SNEGSKA (reference sequence). The CDR3 DNA is TGCAGTGCTAGTCGGCAGGGTGGGGGCTATGGCTACACCTTC. As protein: CSASRQGGGYGYTF.

V usage is TRBV12-3 or TRBV12-4 and J usage is TRBJ1-5; TRBD1 is a possible D gene (6 bases). This CDR3 is 13 amino acids long. Trimming took off 6 bases at V and 4 bases at J, with 10 bases between the two ends. The CDR3 DNA follows: TGTGCCAGCAGAAAAGACAGGAATCAGCCCCAGCATTTT. It is translated as CASRKDRNQPQHF.

The J gene is TRBJ1-2, the V gene TRBV3-1 (or the pseudogene TRBV3-2), with D possibly being TRBD1 (5 bases). CDR3 length: 12 amino acids. V gave up 3 bases and J gave up 6 bases, with 8 bases separating them. CDR1 and CDR2 from the germline V gene are LGHDT and YNNKEL (reference sequence). The CDR3 DNA reads as TGTGCCAGCAGCCATTTAGGGGATGGCTACACCTTC. It encodes CASSHLGDGYTF.

The chain is built from TRBV5-1 and TRBJ2-1; 7 nucleotides line up with TRBD2. The CDR3 contains 13 residues. J lost 9 bases, V lost 4 bases, and 7 bases had no gene match. Germline V CDR1 and CDR2: SGHRS, YFSETQ. Here the CDR3 DNA reads TGCGCCAGCAGCCACGGGGAGGGCGGTGAGCAGTTCTTC. Its protein is CASSHGEGGEQFF. Using reference TRBV5-1 and TRBJ2-1 for the parts outside the CDR3, the full variable domain is KAGVTQTPRYLIKTRGQQVTLSCSPISGHRSVSWYQQTPGQGLQFLFEYFSETQRNKGNFPGRFSGRQFSNSRSEMNVSTLELGDSALYLCASSHGEGGEQFFGPGTRLTVL.

The chain uses TRBV2 and TRBJ1-3, with a tentative D call TRBD1 (5 bases). This CDR3 has 18 amino acids. With 6 bases removed from V and 0 bases from J, the gap between germline ends came to 21 bases. Germline V gene data show CDR1 as SNHLY and CDR2 as FYNNEI. The CDR3 is CASRFYLGTDSSGNTIYF. The CDR3 nucleotides are TGTGCCAGCAGATTCTATCTCGGGACCGATAGCTCTGGAAACACCATATATTTT.